The present TCR beta chain was sequenced within a study of blood T cell repertoires in COVID-19. On the study more broadly: T cells, B-cell-depleted T cells, or PBMCs provided the cDNA or gDNA that served as material.

In the source study's methods: Estimation of nucleated cell counts was performed using reference gene primer amplification. Sequenced by immunoSEQ multiplex PCR; TCRdb stores in-frame clones only, minus some. D and trimming come from the DNA, and the V and J calls and clone size come from that table. The table records hundreds of thousands of clones, 85% to 90% of them present only once. CDR3 length: 14 residues. Trimming removed 8 bases at V and 0 bases at J, with 13 bases between. Germline-derived CDR1 and CDR2 are LNHDA and SQIVND (reference sequence). This TCR was sampled from a woman aged 25 to 39 with acute or convalescent COVID-19. The V call is TRBV19, the J call TRBJ1-1, with a tentative D call TRBD1 (6 bases). The specimen was peripheral blood. DNA of the CDR3: TGTGCCAGTGGACAGCGAGACATGAACACTGAAGCTTTCTTT. This translates into CASGQRDMNTEAFF. The variable domain in full, completed from reference TRBV19 and TRBJ1-1, reads DGGITQSPKYLFRKEGQNVTLSCEQNLNHDAMYWYRQDPGQGLRLIYYSQIVNDFQKGDIAEGYSVSREKKESFPLTVTSAQKNPTAFYLCASGQRDMNTEAFFGQGTRLTVV.